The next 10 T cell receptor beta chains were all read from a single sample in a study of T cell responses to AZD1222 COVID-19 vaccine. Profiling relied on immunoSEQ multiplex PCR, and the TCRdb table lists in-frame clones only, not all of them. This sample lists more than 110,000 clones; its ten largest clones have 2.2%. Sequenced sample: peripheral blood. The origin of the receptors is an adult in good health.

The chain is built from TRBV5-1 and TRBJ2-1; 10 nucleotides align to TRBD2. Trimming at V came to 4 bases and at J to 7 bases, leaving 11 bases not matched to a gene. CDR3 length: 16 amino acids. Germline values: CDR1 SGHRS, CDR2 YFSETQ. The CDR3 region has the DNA TGCGCCAGCAGCGGAAGTCTAGCGGGGGTGATGAATGAGCAGTTCTTC. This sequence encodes CASSGSLAGVMNEQFF.

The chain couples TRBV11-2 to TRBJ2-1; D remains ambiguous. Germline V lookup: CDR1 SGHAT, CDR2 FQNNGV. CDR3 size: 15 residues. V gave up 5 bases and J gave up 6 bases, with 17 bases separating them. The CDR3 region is CASSPWASPTNEQFF. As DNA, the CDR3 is TGTGCCAGCAGCCCCTGGGCCTCCCCAACCAATGAGCAGTTCTTC. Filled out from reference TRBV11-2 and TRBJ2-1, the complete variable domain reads EAGVAQSPRYKIIEKRQSVAFWCNPISGHATLYWYQQILGQGPKLLIQFQNNGVVDDSQLPKDRFSAERLKGVDSTLKIQPAKLEDSAVYLCASSPWASPTNEQFFGPGTRLTVL.

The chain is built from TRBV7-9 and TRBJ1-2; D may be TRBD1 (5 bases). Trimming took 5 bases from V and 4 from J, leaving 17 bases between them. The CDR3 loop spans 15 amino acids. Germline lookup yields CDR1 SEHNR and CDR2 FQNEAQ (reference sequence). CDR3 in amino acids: CASSPRQLLTYGYTF. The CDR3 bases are TGTGCCAGCAGCCCCCGACAGCTCCTAACCTATGGCTACACCTTC. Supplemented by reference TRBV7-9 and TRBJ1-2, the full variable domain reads DTGVSQNPRHKITKRGQNVTFRCDPISEHNRLYWYRQTLGQGPEFLTYFQNEAQLEKSRLLSDRFSAERPKGSFSTLEIQRTEQGDSAMYLCASSPRQLLTYGYTFGSGTRLTVV.

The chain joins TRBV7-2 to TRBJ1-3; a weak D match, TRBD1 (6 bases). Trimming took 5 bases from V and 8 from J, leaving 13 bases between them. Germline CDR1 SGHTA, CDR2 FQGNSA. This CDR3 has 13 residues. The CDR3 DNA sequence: TGTGCCAGCAGCCACGGTGGGGGCGACACCATATATTTT. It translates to CASSHGGGDTIYF.

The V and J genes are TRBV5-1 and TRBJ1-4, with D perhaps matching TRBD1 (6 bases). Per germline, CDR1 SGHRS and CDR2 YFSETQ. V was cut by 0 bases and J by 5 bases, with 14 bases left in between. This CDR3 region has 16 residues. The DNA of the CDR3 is TGCGCCAGCAGCTTGGTAGCATGGGGGGCCAATGAAAAACTGTTTTTT. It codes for CASSLVAWGANEKLFF.

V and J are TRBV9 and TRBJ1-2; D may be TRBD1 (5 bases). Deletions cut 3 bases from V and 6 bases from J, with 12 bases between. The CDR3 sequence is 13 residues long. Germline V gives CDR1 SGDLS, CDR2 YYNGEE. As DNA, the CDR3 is TGTGCCAGCAGCGGGGGGATTCGAGATGGCTACACCTTC. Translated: CASSGGIRDGYTF.

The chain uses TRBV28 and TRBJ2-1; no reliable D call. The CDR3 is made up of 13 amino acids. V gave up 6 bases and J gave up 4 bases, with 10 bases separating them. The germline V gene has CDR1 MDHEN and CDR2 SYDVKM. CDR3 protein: CASRPTDYNEQFF. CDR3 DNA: TGTGCCAGCAGGCCTACAGATTACAATGAGCAGTTCTTC.

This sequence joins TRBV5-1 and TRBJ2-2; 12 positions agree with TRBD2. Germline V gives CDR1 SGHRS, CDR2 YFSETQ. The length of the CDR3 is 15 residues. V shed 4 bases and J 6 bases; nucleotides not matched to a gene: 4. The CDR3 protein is CASSHGLAGSGELFF. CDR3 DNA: TGCGCCAGCAGCCACGGACTAGCGGGGTCCGGGGAGCTGTTTTTT.

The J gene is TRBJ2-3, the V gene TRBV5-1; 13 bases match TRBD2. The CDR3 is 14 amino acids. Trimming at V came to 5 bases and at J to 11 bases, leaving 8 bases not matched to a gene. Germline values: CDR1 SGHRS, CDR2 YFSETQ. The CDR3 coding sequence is TGCGCCAGCAGTGACGGGACTAGCGGGGACCGGCAGTATTTT. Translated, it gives CASSDGTSGDRQYF.

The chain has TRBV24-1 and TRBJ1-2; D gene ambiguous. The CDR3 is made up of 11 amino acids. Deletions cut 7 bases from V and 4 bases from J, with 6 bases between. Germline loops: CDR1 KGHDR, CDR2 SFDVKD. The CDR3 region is CATRIGYGYTF. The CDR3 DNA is TGTGCCACCAGGATCGGCTATGGCTACACCTTC.